Sequencing of this T cell receptor beta chain was carried out in a study of blood T cell repertoires in COVID-19. For the study at large: Sources were T cells, B-cell-depleted T cells, or PBMCs; the material itself was cDNA or gDNA.

The CDR3 has 15 amino acids. The V gene lost 5 bases and the J gene lost 3 bases, with 14 bases spanning the gap. Germline values: CDR1 LNHDA, CDR2 SQIVND (reference sequence). In the study's own analysis: Reference gene primer amplification yielded estimated nucleated cell counts. Produced via immunoSEQ multiplex PCR; TCRdb's table is partial and in-frame only. That table is the source of V, J and clone size, and D and trimming were worked out from the DNA. The table lists some 150,000 clones, around 80% of them singletons, with roughly 15% in the top ten. Patients from Seattle were sampled longitudinally, starting during active infection.

This clonotype was obtained from a woman aged 70 to 79 with COVID-19, enrolled during active disease. The sequencing sample was made of peripheral blood. The J gene is TRBJ1-5, the V gene TRBV19, with a tentative D call TRBD1 (5 bases). CDR3 region: CASSHRDLPNQPQHF. The CDR3 DNA is TGTGCCAGTAGTCACCGGGACTTGCCCAATCAGCCCCAGCATTTT.